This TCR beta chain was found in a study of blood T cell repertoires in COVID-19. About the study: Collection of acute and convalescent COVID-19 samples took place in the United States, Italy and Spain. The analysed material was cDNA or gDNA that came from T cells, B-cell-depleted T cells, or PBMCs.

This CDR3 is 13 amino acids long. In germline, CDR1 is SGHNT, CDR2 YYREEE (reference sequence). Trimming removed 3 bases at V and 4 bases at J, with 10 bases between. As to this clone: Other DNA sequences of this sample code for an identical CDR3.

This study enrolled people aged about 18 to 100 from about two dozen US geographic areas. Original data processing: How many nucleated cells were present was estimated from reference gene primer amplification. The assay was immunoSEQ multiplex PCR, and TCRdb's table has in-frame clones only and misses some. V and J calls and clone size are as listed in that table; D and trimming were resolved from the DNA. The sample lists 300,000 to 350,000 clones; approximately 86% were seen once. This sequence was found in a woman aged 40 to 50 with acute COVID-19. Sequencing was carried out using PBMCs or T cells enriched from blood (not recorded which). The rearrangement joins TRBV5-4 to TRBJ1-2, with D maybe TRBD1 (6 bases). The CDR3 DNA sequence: TGTGCCAGCAGCTCGACAGGCTCCTATGGCTACACCTTC. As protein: CASSSTGSYGYTF.